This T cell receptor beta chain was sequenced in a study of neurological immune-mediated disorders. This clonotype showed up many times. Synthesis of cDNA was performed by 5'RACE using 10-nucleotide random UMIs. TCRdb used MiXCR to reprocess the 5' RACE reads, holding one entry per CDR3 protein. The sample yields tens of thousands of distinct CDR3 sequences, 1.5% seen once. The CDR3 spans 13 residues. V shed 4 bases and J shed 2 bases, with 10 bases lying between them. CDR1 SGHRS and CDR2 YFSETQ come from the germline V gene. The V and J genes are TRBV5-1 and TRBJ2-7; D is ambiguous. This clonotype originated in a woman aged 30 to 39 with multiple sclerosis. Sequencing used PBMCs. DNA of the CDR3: TGCGCCAGCAGCCCGTACATGACCTACGAGCAGTACTTC. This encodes CASSPYMTYEQYF.